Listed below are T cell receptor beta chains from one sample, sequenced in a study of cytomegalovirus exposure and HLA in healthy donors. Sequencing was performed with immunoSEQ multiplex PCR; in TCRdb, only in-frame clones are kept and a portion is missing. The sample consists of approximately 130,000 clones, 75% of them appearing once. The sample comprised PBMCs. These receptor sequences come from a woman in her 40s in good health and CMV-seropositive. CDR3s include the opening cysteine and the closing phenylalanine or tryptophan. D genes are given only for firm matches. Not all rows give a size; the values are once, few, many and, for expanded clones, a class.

CDR3: CASSQLYRPLKEITYEQYF; DNA: TGTGCCAGCAGCCAACTATATCGCCCTTTAAAGGAGATTACCTACGAGCAGTACTTC; D: NA; size: NA; J: TRBJ2-7; V: TRBV7-2; length: 19
CDR3: CASSEYRATGNEKLFF; DNA: TGTGCCAGCAGTGAATACAGGGCGACTGGTAATGAAAAACTGTTTTTT; D: NA; size: NA; J: TRBJ1-4; V: TRBV25-1; length: 16
CDR3: CASSIGAFLAVPSTDTQYF; DNA: TGTGCCAGTAGTATAGGGGCGTTTCTGGCAGTCCCTAGCACAGATACGCAGTATTTT; D: NA; size: NA; J: TRBJ2-3; V: TRBV19; length: 19
CDR3: CASSHLGGYEQYF; DNA: TGCGCCAGCAGCCACCTAGGGGGCTACGAGCAGTACTTC; D: NA; size: NA; J: TRBJ2-7; V: TRBV4-1; length: 13
CDR3: CASSSFPGGSDYGYTF; DNA: TGTGCCAGCAGTTCATTCCCAGGGGGTTCAGACTATGGCTACACCTTC; D: TRBD1; size: NA; J: TRBJ1-2; V: TRBV27; length: 16
CDR3: CASSAGGLEKLFF; DNA: TGTGCCAGTAGCGCTGGAGGACTTGAAAAACTGTTTTTT; D: NA; size: NA; J: TRBJ1-4; V: TRBV19; length: 13
CDR3: CASSEGTARANYGYTF; DNA: TGTGCCAGCAGTGAGGGGACAGCGAGAGCTAACTATGGCTACACCTTC; D: TRBD1; size: NA; J: TRBJ1-2; V: TRBV6-1; length: 16
CDR3: CASSQDREGQPQHF; DNA: TGCGCCAGCAGCCAAGACAGGGAAGGGCAGCCCCAGCATTTT; D: NA; size: NA; J: TRBJ1-5; V: TRBV4-3; length: 14
CDR3: CASSHFVGTSGRRGEQYF; DNA: TGCGCCAGCAGCCACTTCGTAGGGACTAGCGGGAGGAGAGGAGAGCAGTACTTC; D: TRBD2; size: NA; J: TRBJ2-7; V: TRBV5-1; length: 18
CDR3: CASSQGAARSQETQYF; DNA: TGTGCCAGCAGCCAGGGGGCAGCCCGAAGTCAAGAGACCCAGTACTTC; D: NA; size: few; J: TRBJ2-5; V: TRBV4-2; length: 16
CDR3: CATGTSGRNEQFF; DNA: TGCGCCACCGGGACTAGCGGGAGGAATGAGCAGTTCTTC; D: TRBD2; size: NA; J: TRBJ2-1; V: TRBV4-1; length: 13
CDR3: CASSQGTGSETQYF; DNA: TGTGCCAGCAGCCAAGGCACAGGGTCAGAGACCCAGTACTTC; D: NA; size: NA; J: TRBJ2-5; V: TRBV7-2; length: 14
CDR3: CASSQKRGRDRGEKLFF; DNA: TGTGCCAGCAGCCAAAAGAGGGGCCGGGACAGGGGTGAAAAACTGTTTTTT; D: TRBD1; size: NA; J: TRBJ1-4; V: TRBV14; length: 17
CDR3: CASSFRPSEPYNEQFF; DNA: TGTGCCAGCAGCTTCCGACCTAGCGAACCTTACAATGAGCAGTTCTTC; D: NA; size: few; J: TRBJ2-1; V: TRBV7-3; length: 16
CDR3: CASSTSLGQGNQPQHF; DNA: TGTGCCAGTAGTACGTCCCTGGGACAGGGGAATCAGCCCCAGCATTTT; D: TRBD1; size: NA; J: TRBJ1-5; V: TRBV19; length: 16
CDR3: CASSPRGSGDNEQFF; DNA: TGTGCCAGCAGCCCCCGCGGTAGCGGGGATAATGAGCAGTTCTTC; D: TRBD2; size: NA; J: TRBJ2-1; V: TRBV4-2; length: 15
CDR3: CASSLGVEAFF; DNA: TGTGCCAGCAGCTTAGGGGTTGAAGCTTTCTTT; D: NA; size: NA; J: TRBJ1-1; V: TRBV5-4; length: 11
CDR3: CASSDRQKLHEDTEAFF; DNA: TGTGCCAGCAGCGACCGACAGAAGTTGCATGAGGACACTGAAGCTTTCTTT; D: NA; size: once; J: TRBJ1-1; V: TRBV7-6; length: 17
CDR3: CARSSFYRAQETQYF; DNA: TGTGCCAGAAGTTCGTTCTACAGGGCTCAAGAGACCCAGTACTTC; D: NA; size: NA; J: TRBJ2-5; V: TRBV5-3; length: 15
CDR3: CAGQTGGGYTF; DNA: TGTGCCGGACAGACAGGGGGCGGCTACACCTTC; D: TRBD1; size: few; J: TRBJ1-2; V: TRBV6-1; length: 11
CDR3: CASSLLETSSVDTQYF; DNA: TGCGCCAGCAGCTTGCTAGAGACTAGCTCTGTGGATACGCAGTATTTT; D: TRBD2; size: NA; J: TRBJ2-3; V: TRBV5-1; length: 16
CDR3: CASSELQGLLTNEKLFF; DNA: TGTGCCAGCAGTGAATTACAGGGTTTGCTGACTAATGAAAAACTGTTTTTT; D: NA; size: few; J: TRBJ1-4; V: TRBV28; length: 17
CDR3: CASSQQNFAGQGYNEQFF; DNA: TGCGCCAGCAGCCAACAGAATTTTGCGGGACAGGGCTACAATGAGCAGTTCTTC; D: TRBD1; size: NA; J: TRBJ2-1; V: TRBV4-3; length: 18
CDR3: CASSLWQGGREKLFF; DNA: TGTGCCAGCAGTTTATGGCAGGGTGGGCGGGAAAAACTGTTTTTT; D: NA; size: NA; J: TRBJ1-4; V: TRBV28; length: 15